This entry lists 10 T cell receptor beta chains sequenced from one sample in a study of blood T cell repertoires in COVID-19. The table came from immunoSEQ multiplex PCR; TCRdb's copy has only in-frame clones and leaves some out. The table records about 200,000 clones, 84% of them present only once. Sequencing used peripheral blood. The receptors here all came from a human donor in a cohort sampled during active COVID-19.

This clone was seen a handful of times. The chain's CDR3 is CATSIGGEAFF. As DNA, the CDR3 is TGTGCCACCAGTATTGGCGGTGAAGCTTTCTTT. The chain combines TRBV24-1 with TRBJ1-1; D gene ambiguous. This CDR3 comprises 11 residues. Germline CDR1 KGHDR, CDR2 SFDVKD. Trimming shortened V by 6 bases and J by 7 bases, and 8 bases separated the two germline ends.

This clone came up a few times. J is TRBJ2-7 and V is TRBV6-2 or TRBV6-3; the match to TRBD1 covers 8 bases. This CDR3 region has 14 residues. Germline CDR1 reads MNHEY; CDR2 reads SVGEGT. The J segment lost 6 bases and the V segment lost 1 base, leaving 5 bases of the junction unmatched. CDR3 in DNA: TGTGCCAGCAGTTACTTGACAGGGGCCCGCGAGCAGTACTTC. It specifies CASSYLTGAREQYF.

V and J are TRBV3-1 (or the pseudogene TRBV3-2) and TRBJ2-3, with TRBD2 identical over 12 bases. J gave up 6 bases and V 9 bases, and 7 bases lay outside the gene matches. The germline V gene has CDR1 LGHDT and CDR2 YNNKEL (reference sequence). The CDR3 is 14 residues long. The CDR3 reads CASSTSGGRDTQYF. The DNA for the CDR3 is TGTGCCAGTTCGACTAGCGGGGGTCGGGATACGCAGTATTTT.

The chain uses TRBV27 and TRBJ2-3, with 8 positions matching TRBD2. Trimming at V came to 5 bases and at J to 3 bases, leaving 4 bases not matched to a gene. Germline values: CDR1 MNHEY, CDR2 SMNVEV (reference sequence). The CDR3 has 14 amino acids. The CDR3 spells CASSTRGGTDTQYF. The CDR3 bases are TGTGCCAGCAGTACCCGGGGGGGGACAGATACGCAGTATTTT.

The chain recombines TRBV9 with TRBJ2-2, with 7 bases fitting TRBD2. V lost 0 bases, J lost 7 bases, and 9 bases stayed unmatched. The CDR3 is made up of 16 amino acids. Germline V gene data show CDR1 as SGDLS and CDR2 as YYNGEE. CDR3 in amino acids: CASSVVPGGRGGELFF. In DNA, the CDR3 is TGTGCCAGCAGCGTAGTTCCGGGAGGCCGCGGCGGGGAGCTGTTTTTT.

The rearrangement links TRBV24-1 to TRBJ2-2; D is unclear. Germline V CDR1 and CDR2: KGHDR, SFDVKD. V was trimmed by 4 bases and J by 2 bases, leaving 7 bases between them. This CDR3 contains 14 residues. In DNA form, the CDR3 reads TGTGCCACCAGTGACCAGTTAAACACCGGGGAGCTGTTTTTT. This encodes CATSDQLNTGELFF.

This clone was detected only a few times. The chain links TRBV11-2 to TRBJ2-7, with TRBD2 matching 10 bases. The CDR3 runs 16 residues. Germline-derived CDR1 and CDR2 are SGHAT and FQNNGV. V lost 1 base, J lost 4 bases, and 7 bases stayed unmatched. The CDR3 region has the DNA TGTGCCAGCAGCTTAGTGGCTAGCGGGAGTTGGTACGAGCAGTACTTC. Protein sequence: CASSLVASGSWYEQYF.

The chain employs TRBV5-4 and TRBJ2-7, with 8 bases that match TRBD2. With V trimmed by 5 bases and J by 6 bases, 10 bases remained unmatched. Germline-derived CDR1 and CDR2 are SGHNT and YYREEE (reference sequence). This CDR3 has 14 residues. The CDR3 sequence: CASRSFREGREQYF. CDR3 in DNA: TGTGCCAGCAGGAGTTTCCGGGAGGGTCGCGAGCAGTACTTC.

The chain is built from TRBV24-1 and TRBJ2-5; 8 positions agree with TRBD1. This CDR3 contains 14 residues. Trimming cost V 4 bases and J 4 bases; bases outside gene matches: 4. Germline lookup yields CDR1 KGHDR and CDR2 SFDVKD. The CDR3 DNA is TGTGCCACCAGTGAGCGACAGGGGATAGAGACCCAGTACTTC. Residues: CATSERQGIETQYF.

The chain links TRBV6-6 to TRBJ2-7; 7 bases line up with TRBD2. Trimming cost V 7 bases and J 6 bases; bases outside gene matches: 9. CDR1 and CDR2 (germline): MNHNY, SVGAGI (reference sequence). The CDR3 covers 13 residues. As DNA, the CDR3 is TGTGCCAGCATGGGGGGGACTTCCCCCGAGCAGTACTTC. It encodes CASMGGTSPEQYF.